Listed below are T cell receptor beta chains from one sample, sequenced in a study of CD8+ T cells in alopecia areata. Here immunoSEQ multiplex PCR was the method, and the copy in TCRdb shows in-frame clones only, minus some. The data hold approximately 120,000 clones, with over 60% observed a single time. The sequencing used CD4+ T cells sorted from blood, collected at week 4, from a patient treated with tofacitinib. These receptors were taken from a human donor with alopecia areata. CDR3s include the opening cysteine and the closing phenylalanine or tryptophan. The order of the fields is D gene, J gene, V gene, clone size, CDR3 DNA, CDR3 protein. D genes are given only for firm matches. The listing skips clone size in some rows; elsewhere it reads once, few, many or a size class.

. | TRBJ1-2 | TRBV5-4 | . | TGTGCCAGCAGCTTGAGGGGATACTGGGGCTACACCTTC | CASSLRGYWGYTF
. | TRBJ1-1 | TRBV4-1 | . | TGCGCCAGCAGCCACCAGTCAGGACAAGTCTCTGAAGCTTTCTTT | CASSHQSGQVSEAFF
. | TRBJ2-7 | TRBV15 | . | TGTGCCACCAGCAGAGCCCAATACGAGCAGTACTTC | CATSRAQYEQYF
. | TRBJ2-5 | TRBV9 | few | TGTGCCAGCAGCGACCAAGAGACCCAGTACTTC | CASSDQETQYF
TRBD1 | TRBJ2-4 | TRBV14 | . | TGTGCCAGCAGCCAAGCAGGGGGAGTACTAGCCAAAAACATTCAGTACTTC | CASSQAGGVLAKNIQYF
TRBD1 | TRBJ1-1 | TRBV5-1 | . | TGCGCCAGCAGCTTGTGGCAGGGGGAAGGAACTGAAGCTTTCTTT | CASSLWQGEGTEAFF
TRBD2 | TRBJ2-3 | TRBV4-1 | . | TGCGCCAGCAGCCTAAGACTAGCGGGAGTGTCCTCGATTAGCACAGATACGCAGTATTTT | CASSLRLAGVSSISTDTQYF
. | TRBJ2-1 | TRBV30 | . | TGTGCCTGGAGTGTACGACAGACCCCAGTTGAGCAGTTCTTC | CAWSVRQTPVEQFF
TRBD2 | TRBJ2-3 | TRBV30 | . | TGTGCCTGGAACCCAGGGAGGGCCCCCGTCACAGATACGCAGTATTTT | CAWNPGRAPVTDTQYF
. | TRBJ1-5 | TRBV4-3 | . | TGCGCCAGCAGTCCCCAACGGCAGCCCAATAGGCCCCAGCATTTT | CASSPQRQPNRPQHF
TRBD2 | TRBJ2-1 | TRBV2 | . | TGTGCCAGCAGACCCGGGACTAGCGGGATAGGTGAGCAGTTCTTC | CASRPGTSGIGEQFF
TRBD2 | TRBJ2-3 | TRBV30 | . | TGTGCCTGGAGTCGACTAGCGGGAGAAGATACGCAGTATTTT | CAWSRLAGEDTQYF
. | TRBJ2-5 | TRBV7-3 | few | TGTGCCAGCAGCTCCAACTCGGTGGAGACCCAGTACTTC | CASSSNSVETQYF
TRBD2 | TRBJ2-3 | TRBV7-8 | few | TGTGCCAGCAGCCCGCAGACTAGCGGGGGGCGCACAGATACGCAGTATTTT | CASSPQTSGGRTDTQYF
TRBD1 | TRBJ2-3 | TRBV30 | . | TGTGCCTGGAGAGGACAGGTCGAGGATACGCAGTATTTT | CAWRGQVEDTQYF
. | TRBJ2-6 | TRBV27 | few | TGTGCCAGCAGTTTTTCTGGGGCCAACGTCCTGACTTTC | CASSFSGANVLTF
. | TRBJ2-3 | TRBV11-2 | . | TGTGCCAGCAGCTTAGGCGCTGCAGATACGCAGTATTTT | CASSLGAADTQYF
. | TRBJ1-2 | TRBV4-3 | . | TGCGCCAGCAGCCAAGGGGGACACCCTCTATATTATGGCTACACCTTC | CASSQGGHPLYYGYTF
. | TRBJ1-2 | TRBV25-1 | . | TGTGCCAGCAGTGAAAGTGGGATGGACACGTTCTATGGCTACACCTTC | CASSESGMDTFYGYTF
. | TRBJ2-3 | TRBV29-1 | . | TGCAGCGCCGTCCTTATCGGGGGTGATAGCACAGATACGCAGTATTTT | CSAVLIGGDSTDTQYF
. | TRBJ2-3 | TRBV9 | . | TGTGCCAGCAGCGTAGCCCAGGGCACAGATACGCAGTATTTT | CASSVAQGTDTQYF
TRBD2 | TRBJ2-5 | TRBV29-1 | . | TGCAGCGTTGCGACTAGCGGGCGGAAAGAGACCCAGTACTTC | CSVATSGRKETQYF
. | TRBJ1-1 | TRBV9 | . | TGTGCCAGCAGCGTAGCTCCCGGGGATGAAGCTTTCTTT | CASSVAPGDEAFF
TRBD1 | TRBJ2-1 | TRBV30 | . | TGTGCCTGGAGCCCCCGGACAGGGAATGAGCAGTTCTTC | CAWSPRTGNEQFF
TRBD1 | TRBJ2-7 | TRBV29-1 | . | TGCAGCGTTGAAGATCAGGTGCAGGGGGAGAAGCAGTACTTC | CSVEDQVQGEKQYF
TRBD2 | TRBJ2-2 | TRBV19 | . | TGTGCCAGTAGTATGTACAGCGGGAGTGACACCGGGGAGCTGTTTTTT | CASSMYSGSDTGELFF
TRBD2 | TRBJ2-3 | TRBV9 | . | TGTGCCAGCAGCGTGGGACTAGCGGGAGGAAGTGGCACAGATACGCAGTATTTT | CASSVGLAGGSGTDTQYF
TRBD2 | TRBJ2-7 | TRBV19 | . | TGTGCCAGTAGTATAGATCTCCGACTAGCCTCAGCGGGGGAGCAGTACTTC | CASSIDLRLASAGEQYF
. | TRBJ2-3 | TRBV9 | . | TGTGCCAGCAGCTCCAGCACAGATACGCAGTATTTT | CASSSSTDTQYF
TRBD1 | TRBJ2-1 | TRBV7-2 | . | TGTGCCAGCAGCTATCGGACAGGGGGCGGCAATGAGCAGTTCTTC | CASSYRTGGGNEQFF
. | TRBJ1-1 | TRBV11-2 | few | TGTGCCAGCAGCTTAAGGGAGAACACTGAAGCTTTCTTT | CASSLRENTEAFF
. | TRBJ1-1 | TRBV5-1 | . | TGCGCCAGCAGCTTGACCACGGACTTGAACACTGAAGCTTTCTTT | CASSLTTDLNTEAFF
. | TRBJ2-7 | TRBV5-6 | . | TGTGCCAGCAGCCTGGCTATCTCCTACGAGCAGTACTTC | CASSLAISYEQYF
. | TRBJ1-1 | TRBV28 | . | TGTGCCAGCCGTCTTGGGGGGTTGAGTACTGAAGCTTTCTTT | CASRLGGLSTEAFF
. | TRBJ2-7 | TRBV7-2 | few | TGTGCCAGCAGCTTAGTGGGATACGAGCAGTACTTC | CASSLVGYEQYF
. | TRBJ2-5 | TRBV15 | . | TGTGCCACCAGCAGAGGACAGGAAGAGACCCAGTACTTC | CATSRGQEETQYF
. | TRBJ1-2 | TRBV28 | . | TGTGCCAGCAGTCCATACAGGGAACCAGCTAACTATGGCTACACCTTC | CASSPYREPANYGYTF
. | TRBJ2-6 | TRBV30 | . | TGTGCCTGGTCTATCCAGCGCTCTGGGGCCAACGTCCTGACTTTC | CAWSIQRSGANVLTF
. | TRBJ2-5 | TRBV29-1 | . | TGCAGCGTTGAACGGGCCCAAGAGACCCAGTACTTC | CSVERAQETQYF
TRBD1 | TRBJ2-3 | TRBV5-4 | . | TGTGCCAGCAGCTTGGGAGGGGGCGGCACAGATACGCAGTATTTT | CASSLGGGGTDTQYF
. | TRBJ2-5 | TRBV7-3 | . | TGTGCCAGCAGCCACCAGGAGCGGGAGACCCAGTACTTC | CASSHQERETQYF